This paragraph reports one T cell receptor (beta chain). The CDR3 sequence is 17 residues long. The V end was cut by 5 bases, the J end by 0 bases, with 17 bases between. This record belongs to a study of CD8 T cells in Susac syndrome. Reverse transcription of roughly 0.5 to 1 ug RNA was carried out with random hexamers. TCRdb called the immunoSEQ multiplex PCR reads again in MiXCR, with one record for every CDR3 protein. The sample records fewer than 200,000 distinct CDR3 sequences, approximately 94% being singletons. The material sequenced was CD4+ T cells from PBMCs. This chain connects TRBV12-3 or TRBV12-4 to TRBJ1-3; D unclear. The TCR comes from a human donor with Susac syndrome. The CDR3 sequence is CASSNHPVLISGNTIYF. CDR3 DNA: TGTGCCAGCAGTAACCACCCAGTTCTTATCTCTGGAAACACCATATATTTT.